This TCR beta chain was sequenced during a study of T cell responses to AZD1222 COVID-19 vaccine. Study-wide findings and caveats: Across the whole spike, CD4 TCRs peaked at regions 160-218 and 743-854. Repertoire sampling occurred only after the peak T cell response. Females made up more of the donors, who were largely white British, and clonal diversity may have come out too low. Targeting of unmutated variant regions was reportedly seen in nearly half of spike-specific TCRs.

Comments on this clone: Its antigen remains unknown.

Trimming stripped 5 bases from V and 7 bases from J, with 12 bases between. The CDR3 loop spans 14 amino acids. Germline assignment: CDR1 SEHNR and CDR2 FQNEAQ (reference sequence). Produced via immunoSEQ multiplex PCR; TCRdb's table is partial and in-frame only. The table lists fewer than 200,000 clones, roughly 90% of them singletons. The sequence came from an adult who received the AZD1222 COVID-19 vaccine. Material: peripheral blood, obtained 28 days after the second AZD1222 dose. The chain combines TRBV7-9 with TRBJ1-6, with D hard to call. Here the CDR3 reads CASSPAARNSPLHF. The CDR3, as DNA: TGTGCCAGCAGCCCGGCAGCCCGGAATTCACCCCTCCACTTT.